One and the same sample provided the 30 T cell receptor beta chains below, sequenced in a study of blood T cell repertoires in COVID-19. Profiling relied on immunoSEQ multiplex PCR, and the TCRdb table lists in-frame clones only, not all of them. The sample yields roughly 200,000 clones, about 87% seen once. Sequencing was carried out using peripheral blood. The receptors stem from a man between 60 and 70 years old who had recovered from COVID-19.

The rearrangement uses TRBV12-2 and TRBJ1-5; TRBD1, the table's D call, lacks a check against the DNA. TRBV12-2 is shown as a pseudogene. The CDR3 covers 16 residues. Here the CDR3 reads CASRNKRTGQNQPQHF. CDR3 sequence (DNA): TGTGCAAGTCGCAATAAACGGACAGGACAAAACCAGCCCCAGCATTTT.

The rearrangement links TRBV6-2 or TRBV6-3 to TRBJ2-7; TRBD2 aligns across 11 bases. The length of the CDR3 is 14 residues. In germline, CDR1 is MNHEY, CDR2 SVGEGT. V shed 3 bases, J shed 3 bases, and the junction held 1 base outside the gene matches. The CDR3 nucleotides read TGTGCCAGCAGTTATGGGACTAGCGGCTACGAGCAGTACTTC. Translation: CASSYGTSGYEQYF.

V gene TRBV6-4 combines with J gene TRBJ2-6; 11 nucleotides agree with TRBD1. Germline V lookup: CDR1 MRHNA, CDR2 SNTAGT. V dropped 0 bases and J dropped 2; count of bases not matched to a gene: 3. The CDR3 runs to 18 residues. Here the CDR3 reads CASSDSGQGVAGANVLTF. As DNA, the CDR3 is TGTGCCAGCAGTGACTCGGGACAGGGGGTCGCTGGGGCCAACGTCCTGACTTTC.

This clone showed up just once. The chain employs TRBV6-1 and TRBJ1-1; possibly TRBD1 for D (6 bases). CDR1 is MNHNS, CDR2 SASEGT, per germline. Deletions cut 1 base from V and 5 bases from J, with 8 bases between. The CDR3 runs to 13 residues. The DNA for the CDR3 is TGTGCCAGCAGTGAAGTGCAGGGGACTGAAGCTTTCTTT. Translating gives CASSEVQGTEAFF.

With regard to this clone: Mismatch with germline at one junction end may stem from a read error. The chain links TRBV27 to TRBJ2-7; tentative D call: TRBD2 (6 bases). The CDR3 is 18 amino acids. Germline CDR1 reads MNHEY; CDR2 reads SMNVEV (reference sequence). The CDR3 sequence is CASRLSSRRGPSSYEQYF. The CDR3 region has the DNA TGTGCCAGCAGGTTATCCTCTCGGAGGGGTCCCAGCTCCTACGAGCAGTACTTC.

This clone occurred a few times. The chain uses TRBV7-8 and TRBJ1-6; possible D gene TRBD1, 5 bases. V was clipped by 6 bases and J by 6 bases, with 12 bases between them. CDR3 size: 14 residues. Per germline, CDR1 SGHVS and CDR2 FQNEAQ. Written as DNA, the CDR3 is TGTGCCAGCAGGCCGGCAGGGTCTAATTCACCCCTCCACTTT. Translation gives CASRPAGSNSPLHF.

This chain uses TRBV7-9 with TRBJ1-4; 8 nucleotides align to TRBD1. Germline CDR1 reads SEHNR; CDR2 reads FQNEAQ (reference sequence). The CDR3 runs to 14 residues. V shed 0 bases, J shed 13 bases, and the junction held 7 bases outside the gene matches. CDR3 in DNA: TGTGCCAGCAGCTTAGCGGCGACAGGGGTAGGACTGTTTTTT. This encodes CASSLAATGVGLFF.

The V gene is TRBV3-1 (or the pseudogene TRBV3-2), the J gene TRBJ1-3; possible D gene TRBD1, 6 bases. The CDR3 extends over 16 amino acids. The V end lost 0 bases, the J end lost 4 bases, and 13 bases lay between the germline ends. Germline assignment: CDR1 LGHDT and CDR2 YNNKEL (reference sequence). The CDR3 nucleotides read TGTGCCAGCAGCCAAGACTTCACAGGGAGAGGAAACACCATATATTTT. The encoded protein is CASSQDFTGRGNTIYF.

The count of this clone is one. The J gene is TRBJ1-1, the V gene TRBV5-4, with 10 bases aligning to TRBD1. Germline V gene sequence: CDR1 SGHNT, CDR2 YYREEE (reference sequence). The CDR3 runs 16 residues. The J segment lost 0 bases and the V segment lost 5 bases, leaving 7 bases of the junction unmatched. In DNA, the CDR3 is TGTGCCAGCAGATCCGGGACAGGGGTGATGAACACTGAAGCTTTCTTT. Protein: CASRSGTGVMNTEAFF.

J is TRBJ2-5 and V is TRBV6-5; 14 nucleotides agree with TRBD2. The CDR3 runs 16 residues. Per the germline V gene, CDR1 is MNHEY and CDR2 is SVGAGI. With 4 bases clipped from V and 6 bases from J, the junction kept 7 bases outside the gene matches. The CDR3, as DNA: TGTGCCAGCAGTTGGACTAGCGGGGGGCAGACGCAGACCCAGTACTTC. This codes for CASSWTSGGQTQTQYF.

V and J are TRBV5-4 and TRBJ1-3, with a weak D call TRBD1 (6 bases). Trimming left V 3 bases short and J 0 bases short, with 10 bases between. This CDR3 has 15 amino acids. Germline V gene sequence: CDR1 SGHNT, CDR2 YYREEE (reference sequence). The CDR3 is CASSSKDSSGNTIYF. The CDR3 DNA reads as TGTGCCAGCAGCTCTAAGGACAGCTCTGGAAACACCATATATTTT.

In its sample, this clone was seen once. The chain is built from TRBV12-3 or TRBV12-4 and TRBJ2-7, with TRBD1 as a possible D gene (6 bases). This CDR3 has 12 residues. V lost 6 bases, J lost 5 bases, and 11 bases lay in between. This CDR3 reads CASRQGSHEQYF. The DNA for the CDR3 is TGTGCCAGCAGACAGGGTTCCCACGAGCAGTACTTC.

V is TRBV10-3 and J is TRBJ1-1; D perhaps matches TRBD1 (6 bases). Germline lookup yields CDR1 ENHRY and CDR2 SYGVKD. V gave up 5 bases and J gave up 2 bases, with 12 bases separating them. The CDR3 has 14 residues. DNA for the CDR3: TGTGCCATCAGTCGAGCAGGGGCCAACACTGAAGCTTTCTTT. This codes for CAISRAGANTEAFF.

The genes are TRBV19 and TRBJ1-2, with D perhaps TRBD1 (6 bases). Per germline, CDR1 LNHDA and CDR2 SQIVND (reference sequence). V lost 2 bases and J lost 10, with 14 bases in between. The CDR3 totals 13 residues. The CDR3 here is CASSINRVNVYTF. The CDR3 bases are TGTGCCAGTAGTATAAACAGGGTTAATGTCTACACCTTC.

This chain connects TRBV9 to TRBJ2-2; 14 bases fit TRBD2. The CDR3 is 19 residues long. CDR1 is SGDLS and CDR2 is YYNGEE in the germline V gene. V was clipped by 4 bases and J by 7 bases; unmatched bases: 15. CDR3 region: CASSTTPIGTSGSIGELFF. DNA of the CDR3: TGTGCCAGCAGCACAACCCCCATAGGGACTAGCGGGAGTATCGGGGAGCTGTTTTTT. The full variable domain, with the rest looked up from reference TRBV9 and TRBJ2-2, is DSGVTQTPKHLITATGQRVTLRCSPRSGDLSVYWYQQSLDQGLQFLIQYYNGEERAKGNILERFSAQQFPDLHSELNLSSLELGDSALYFCASSTTPIGTSGSIGELFFGEGSRLTVL.

The chain couples TRBV15 to TRBJ1-2, with a tentative D call TRBD1 (5 bases). The germline V gene encodes CDR1 LNHNV and CDR2 YYDKDF (reference sequence). The germline V and J ends were trimmed by 5 bases and 5 bases, with 18 bases remaining between them. CDR3 length: 15 residues. The CDR3 spells CATSGRDSRSYGYTF. For the CDR3, the DNA is TGTGCCACCAGCGGAAGGGACTCCAGGTCTTATGGCTACACCTTC.

The rearrangement joins TRBV5-8 to TRBJ1-2, with 8 bases lining up with TRBD1. After removal of 2 bases from V and 7 bases from J, the junction contained 7 bases not matched to a gene. Per germline, CDR1 SGHTS and CDR2 YDEGEE. The CDR3 is 14 residues long. Here the CDR3 reads CASSLFAGGLGYTF. The CDR3 DNA sequence: TGTGCCAGCAGCTTATTTGCAGGGGGCCTTGGCTACACCTTC. Full variable domain (remainder filled in from reference TRBV5-8 and TRBJ1-2): EAGVTQSPTHLIKTRGQQATLRCSPISGHTSVYWYQQALGLGLQFLLWYDEGEERNRGNFPPRFSGRQFPNYSSELNVNALELEDSALYLCASSLFAGGLGYTFGSGTRLTVV.

The J gene is TRBJ2-1, the V gene TRBV3-1 (or the pseudogene TRBV3-2); 11 positions agree with TRBD1. Looked up from germline, CDR1 is LGHDT and CDR2 is YNNKEL (reference sequence). The V and J ends lost 5 bases and 6 bases, in that order; junction bases with no gene match: 3. The CDR3 is 14 residues long. CDR3 DNA: TGTGCCAGCAGCTCCGGGACAGGGGGCAATGAGCAGTTCTTC. Translation gives CASSSGTGGNEQFF.

CDR3 sequence reads: CASSSQGNGYTF. For the CDR3, the DNA is TGTGCCAGCAGCTCACAGGGGAATGGCTACACCTTC. V and J are TRBV11-2 and TRBJ1-2; 7 bases agree with TRBD1. CDR1 and CDR2 (germline): SGHAT, FQNNGV. The CDR3 has 12 amino acids. Trimming removed 4 bases from V and 6 bases from J; junction bases left unmatched: 2.

The chain joins TRBV28 to TRBJ1-1; tentative D call: TRBD1 (5 bases). Germline CDR1 reads MDHEN; CDR2 reads SYDVKM. Trimming took 5 bases from V and 1 from J, leaving 14 bases between them. The CDR3 contains 15 residues. The CDR3 DNA sequence: TGTGCCAGCAGTCGACGCGGGGCGGCGAACACTGAAGCTTTCTTT. As protein: CASSRRGAANTEAFF.

V gene TRBV24-1 combines with J gene TRBJ2-3, with 8 bases that match TRBD1. The CDR3 loop spans 14 amino acids. Germline CDR1 KGHDR, CDR2 SFDVKD. The V gene end was trimmed by 9 bases and the J gene end by 0 bases; junction bases not matched to a gene: 4. The CDR3 DNA sequence: TGTGCCACCGGGGACAGGTTTAGCACAGATACGCAGTATTTT. It codes for CATGDRFSTDTQYF.

The rearrangement joins TRBV27 to TRBJ2-7, with a weak D call TRBD1 (6 bases). V was cut by 5 bases and J by 2 bases, with 13 bases left in between. The CDR3 has 14 residues. Germline CDR1 is MNHEY and CDR2 is SMNVEV (reference sequence). CDR3 nucleotides: TGTGCCAGCAGTCTCCGGGACACAGCCTACGAGCAGTACTTC. Translated, it gives CASSLRDTAYEQYF.

The CDR3 loop reads CASSLTLAGSDTQYF. The CDR3 DNA is TGTGCCAGCAGCTTAACACTAGCGGGTTCAGATACGCAGTATTTT. The genes are TRBV7-2 and TRBJ2-3; 9 nucleotides match TRBD2. Germline V CDR1 and CDR2: SGHTA, FQGNSA. The CDR3 runs 15 residues. V was clipped by 2 bases and J by 4 bases; unmatched bases: 4.

The chain recombines TRBV5-5 with TRBJ2-7, with no clear D. Germline CDR1 is SGHKS and CDR2 is YYEKEE (reference sequence). Trimming removed 1 base from V and 3 bases from J, with 5 bases in between. This CDR3 comprises 12 residues. The CDR3 sequence is CASSLTGYEQYF. CDR3 nucleotides: TGTGCCAGCAGCTTGACTGGCTACGAGCAGTACTTC.

As DNA, the CDR3 is TGTGCCAGCAGCTTGTACGGGGACAATCAGCCCCAGCATTTT. Protein: CASSLYGDNQPQHF. The chain has TRBV5-4 and TRBJ1-5; no firm D call. This CDR3 has 14 amino acids. V lost 1 base and J lost 3, with 8 bases in between. Germline CDR1 SGHNT, CDR2 YYREEE (reference sequence).

This clone turned up a few times. The genes are TRBV2 and TRBJ1-6; no definite D call. This CDR3 comprises 16 residues. Germline CDR1 is SNHLY and CDR2 is FYNNEI. V gave up 4 bases and J gave up 3 bases, with 13 bases separating them. CDR3 in amino acids: CASSGGGLFYNSPLHF. CDR3 sequence (DNA): TGTGCCAGCAGTGGTGGCGGTCTTTTCTATAATTCACCCCTCCACTTT.

As DNA, the CDR3 is TGTGCCAGCACTCCGCAGGGATCCAATCAGCCCCAGCATTTT. Residues: CASTPQGSNQPQHF. V gene TRBV2 combines with J gene TRBJ1-5, with a possible D match to TRBD1 (5 bases). The CDR3 contains 14 residues. CDR1 and CDR2 from the germline V gene are SNHLY and FYNNEI. Between the trimmed V and J ends, which lost 7 bases and 3 bases, there was a span of 13 bases. The full variable domain, rest sourced from reference TRBV2 and TRBJ1-5, is EPEVTQTPSHQVTQMGQEVILRCVPISNHLYFYWYRQILGQKVEFLVSFYNNEISEKSEIFDDQFSVERPDGSNFTLKIRSTKLEDSAMYFCASTPQGSNQPQHFGDGTRLSIL.

This chain links TRBV5-6 with TRBJ2-1; 10 bases are a match to TRBD2. In germline, CDR1 is SGHDT, CDR2 YYEEEE. After removal of 4 bases from V and 4 bases from J, the junction contained 5 bases not matched to a gene. This CDR3 is built from 15 residues. CDR3 DNA: TGTGCCAGCAGCAACGGACTAGCGGATTACAATGAGCAGTTCTTC. This gives the protein CASSNGLADYNEQFF.

This chain joins TRBV25-1 and TRBJ1-4, with 9 bases matching TRBD1. There are 16 residues in the CDR3. V lost 3 bases and J lost 8; bases outside the gene matches: 10. Germline V gives CDR1 MGHDK, CDR2 SYGVNS. DNA for the CDR3: TGTGCCAGCAGTGACCGGGACAGGGCGGTTGGGGAAAAACTGTTTTTT. Translated, it gives CASSDRDRAVGEKLFF.

V is TRBV28 and J is TRBJ2-3; TRBD2 matches at 11 bases. Germline CDR1 reads MDHEN; CDR2 reads SYDVKM. Losses at the gene ends were 6 bases for V and 4 bases for J; bases not matched to a gene: 9. The CDR3 is made up of 16 amino acids. CDR3 coding DNA: TGTGCCAGCAGCCGTAGCGGGAGGGCCGGGGCAGATACGCAGTATTTT. Protein product: CASSRSGRAGADTQYF.